This is a list of T cell receptor beta chains from one sample in a study of cytomegalovirus exposure and HLA in healthy donors. Measured with immunoSEQ multiplex PCR; TCRdb has only the in-frame clones, and not every one. The repertoire has 180,000 or so clones, around four fifths of them found once; the top ten carry roughly 2%. Specimen: PBMCs. The receptor source for this set is a woman in her 30s in good health and CMV-seronegative. CDR3s include the opening cysteine and the closing phenylalanine or tryptophan. A D gene is named only where the DNA matches it firmly. Not every row has a clone size; where given, it reads once, few, many or a size class.

D: TRBD1
size: .
J: TRBJ1-4
V: TRBV5-1
DNA: TGCGCCAGCAGCCCCAGGGGGGCTTTGAGTGAAAAACTGTTTTTT
CDR3: CASSPRGALSEKLFF

D: TRBD2
size: .
J: TRBJ2-1
V: TRBV11-3
DNA: TGTGCCAGCAGTTCGAGCGGGGGGCGATACAATGAGCAGTTCTTC
CDR3: CASSSSGGRYNEQFF

D: TRBD2
size: .
J: TRBJ2-3
V: TRBV6-5
DNA: TGTGCCAGCAGTTACTCTGGTAGCGGGGGGTTGGATACGCAGTATTTT
CDR3: CASSYSGSGGLDTQYF

D: TRBD1
size: .
J: TRBJ2-3
V: TRBV19
DNA: TGTGCCAGTAGTCCATGGACAGGCCTAAGCACAGATACGCAGTATTTT
CDR3: CASSPWTGLSTDTQYF

D: TRBD1
size: .
J: TRBJ1-1
V: TRBV6-5
DNA: TGTGCCAGCAGTTTCGCCGGGACAGGGAGGACTGAAGCTTTCTTT
CDR3: CASSFAGTGRTEAFF

D: TRBD2
size: once
J: TRBJ2-7
V: TRBV4-1
DNA: TGCGCCAGCAGCCACAAAAGGACTAGCGGGGACCGCTACGAGCAGTACTTC
CDR3: CASSHKRTSGDRYEQYF

D: TRBD2
size: .
J: TRBJ2-1
V: TRBV12-5
DNA: TGTGCTAGTGGTCCCCCCGGTAGGGAGGGTGAGCAGTTCTTC
CDR3: CASGPPGREGEQFF

D: .
size: .
J: TRBJ1-6
V: TRBV10-2
DNA: TGCGCCAGCAGTGGGGATATCGGAGGGAACAGTTCACCCCTCCACTTT
CDR3: CASSGDIGGNSSPLHF

D: TRBD2
size: .
J: TRBJ2-1
V: TRBV30
DNA: TGTGCCTGGAGCTCGGGGGGTACCTACAATGAGCAGTTCTTC
CDR3: CAWSSGGTYNEQFF

D: .
size: .
J: TRBJ1-5
V: TRBV7-3
DNA: TGTGCCAGCAGCTTATCAGCAGGGAAGCCCCAGCATTTT
CDR3: CASSLSAGKPQHF

D: .
size: .
J: TRBJ1-4
V: TRBV7-8
DNA: TGTGCCAGCAGAACGGGAGGGTTAAATGAAAAACTGTTTTTT
CDR3: CASRTGGLNEKLFF

D: .
size: .
J: TRBJ1-1
V: TRBV6-1
DNA: TGTGCCAGCACCCGGGTGGGGGCGAACACTGAAGCTTTCTTT
CDR3: CASTRVGANTEAFF

D: .
size: .
J: TRBJ1-2
V: TRBV9
DNA: TGTGCCAGCAGCGGAGGAGGGGGCTACACCTTC
CDR3: CASSGGGGYTF

D: TRBD2
size: .
J: TRBJ2-5
V: TRBV7-2
DNA: TGTGCCAGCAGCCGGAATAGCGGGGGCGGGGAGACCCAGTACTTC
CDR3: CASSRNSGGGETQYF

D: TRBD2
size: .
J: TRBJ2-2
V: TRBV9
DNA: TGTGCCAGCAGCGTAGAGGGACTAGGAAGCTCCGGGGAGCTGTTTTTT
CDR3: CASSVEGLGSSGELFF

D: .
size: once
J: TRBJ2-7
V: TRBV6-5
DNA: TGTGCCAGCAGTTACTCGGGCCAGTCCTACGAGCAGTACTTC
CDR3: CASSYSGQSYEQYF

D: TRBD2
size: .
J: TRBJ2-7
V: TRBV6-1
DNA: TGTGCCAGCAGTGGACGCGGGGGCCCGGGGGGGGAGCAGTACTTC
CDR3: CASSGRGGPGGEQYF

D: TRBD1
size: .
J: TRBJ2-7
V: TRBV5-1
DNA: TGCGCCAGCAGCCCTCCTACCGGGACAGACTACGAGCAGTACTTC
CDR3: CASSPPTGTDYEQYF

D: .
size: .
J: TRBJ1-5
V: TRBV27
DNA: TGTGCCAGCACCAGAATCGGAGGCAATCAGCCCCAGCATTTT
CDR3: CASTRIGGNQPQHF

D: .
size: .
J: TRBJ1-2
V: TRBV6-1
DNA: TGTGCCAGCAGTGAAGATACAGAAACCAACTATGGCTACACCTTC
CDR3: CASSEDTETNYGYTF

D: TRBD2
size: few
J: TRBJ2-5
V: TRBV11-2
DNA: TGTGCCAGCAGCTTAGGGCCCGGGGGGGCGGGGGAGACCCAGTACTTC
CDR3: CASSLGPGGAGETQYF

D: TRBD1
size: .
J: TRBJ1-2
V: TRBV6-5
DNA: TGTGCCAGCAGTTACTCACAGGGGGCGTACTATGGCTACACCTTC
CDR3: CASSYSQGAYYGYTF

D: .
size: .
J: TRBJ1-5
V: TRBV30
DNA: TGTGCCTGGAGTGTACATACCCTTGGCCTTAGCAATCAGCCCCAGCATTTT
CDR3: CAWSVHTLGLSNQPQHF

D: TRBD1
size: .
J: TRBJ2-3
V: TRBV7-9
DNA: TGTGCCAGCAGCCCTGGGACAGGGGCAGATACGCAGTATTTT
CDR3: CASSPGTGADTQYF

D: .
size: .
J: TRBJ1-6
V: TRBV7-2
DNA: TGTGCCAGCAGCACAGGACAGTTGGACCGTTCACCCCTCCACTTT
CDR3: CASSTGQLDRSPLHF

D: TRBD1
size: .
J: TRBJ2-1
V: TRBV18
DNA: TGTGCCAGCTCACGGCGACAGGGGGGCTACAATGAGCAGTTCTTC
CDR3: CASSRRQGGYNEQFF

D: .
size: .
J: TRBJ1-1
V: TRBV18
DNA: TGTGCCAGCTCACCTTCATCGGGGCAGGGGAGCACTGAAGCTTTCTTT
CDR3: CASSPSSGQGSTEAFF

D: .
size: .
J: TRBJ1-2
V: TRBV6-5
DNA: TGTGCCAGCAGCGACCTACAGGATAACTATGGCTACACCTTC
CDR3: CASSDLQDNYGYTF

D: TRBD1
size: .
J: TRBJ1-1
V: TRBV19
DNA: TGTGCCAGTAGTATCGACAGGGGAGGGCTTGTTTTCTTT
CDR3: CASSIDRGGLVFF

D: .
size: once
J: TRBJ2-2
V: TRBV2
DNA: TGTGCCAGCAGTGGAGACTCGAACACCGGGGAGCTGTTTTTT
CDR3: CASSGDSNTGELFF

D: .
size: .
J: TRBJ2-6
V: TRBV27
DNA: TGTGCCAGCCAGTTCGCCGGGGCCAACGTCCTGACTTTC
CDR3: CASQFAGANVLTF

D: TRBD1
size: .
J: TRBJ1-6
V: TRBV5-1
DNA: TGCGCCAGCAGCCCCCAGGGGGCTGGGGCACCCCTCCACTTT
CDR3: CASSPQGAGAPLHF

D: .
size: .
J: TRBJ1-1
V: TRBV10-3
DNA: TGTGCCATCAGTGAGTCCCCGGGGGGCATGAACACTGAAGCTTTCTTT
CDR3: CAISESPGGMNTEAFF

D: .
size: .
J: TRBJ1-1
V: TRBV7-2
DNA: TGTGCCAGCAGCTTAGCGGGTCGGGGGTGGAACACTGAAGCTTTCTTT
CDR3: CASSLAGRGWNTEAFF

D: .
size: .
J: TRBJ1-3
V: TRBV11-2
DNA: TGTGCCAGCAGCTTAGGACAGTTCTCTGGAAACACCATATATTTT
CDR3: CASSLGQFSGNTIYF

D: TRBD1
size: few
J: TRBJ2-5
V: TRBV19
DNA: TGTGCCAGTAGTAGAGGACAGGGGGGAGGGGCCCAGTACTTC
CDR3: CASSRGQGGGAQYF

D: TRBD2
size: .
J: TRBJ2-5
V: TRBV4-2
DNA: TGTGCCAGCAGCCAGCCGACTAGCGGCCCCCCAGAGACCCAGTACTTC
CDR3: CASSQPTSGPPETQYF

D: .
size: .
J: TRBJ1-2
V: TRBV7-6
DNA: TGTGCCAGTGGAGATGGAAACGGCTACACCTTC
CDR3: CASGDGNGYTF

D: .
size: .
J: TRBJ2-7
V: TRBV6-1
DNA: TGTGCCAGCAGCTCGCAGTCAGGTACCGGGTACTTC
CDR3: CASSSQSGTGYF

D: .
size: .
J: TRBJ1-2
V: TRBV5-1
DNA: TGCGCCAGCAGCTTAGTGACAGAGGGCTACACCTTC
CDR3: CASSLVTEGYTF

D: TRBD1
size: .
J: TRBJ2-7
V: TRBV4-1
DNA: TGCGCCAGCAGCCAAGGGGGACAGGTCTACGAGCAGTACTTC
CDR3: CASSQGGQVYEQYF

D: .
size: few
J: TRBJ1-1
V: TRBV2
DNA: TGTGCCAGCAGCCGGAGGAGAGGTAACACTGAAGCTTTCTTT
CDR3: CASSRRRGNTEAFF

D: .
size: .
J: TRBJ1-5
V: TRBV4-3
DNA: TGCGCCAGCAGCCAAGATTTTAGACCAGGGCGAAATCAGCCCCAGCATTTT
CDR3: CASSQDFRPGRNQPQHF

D: TRBD1
size: .
J: TRBJ2-7
V: TRBV28
DNA: TGTGCCAGCAGCCCGGACAGGGAGGTCCACGAGCAGTACTTC
CDR3: CASSPDREVHEQYF

D: .
size: once
J: TRBJ1-1
V: TRBV4-1
DNA: TGCGCCAGCAGCCAAGGAGACGGCAGGAGGGGGAACACTGAAGCTTTCTTT
CDR3: CASSQGDGRRGNTEAFF